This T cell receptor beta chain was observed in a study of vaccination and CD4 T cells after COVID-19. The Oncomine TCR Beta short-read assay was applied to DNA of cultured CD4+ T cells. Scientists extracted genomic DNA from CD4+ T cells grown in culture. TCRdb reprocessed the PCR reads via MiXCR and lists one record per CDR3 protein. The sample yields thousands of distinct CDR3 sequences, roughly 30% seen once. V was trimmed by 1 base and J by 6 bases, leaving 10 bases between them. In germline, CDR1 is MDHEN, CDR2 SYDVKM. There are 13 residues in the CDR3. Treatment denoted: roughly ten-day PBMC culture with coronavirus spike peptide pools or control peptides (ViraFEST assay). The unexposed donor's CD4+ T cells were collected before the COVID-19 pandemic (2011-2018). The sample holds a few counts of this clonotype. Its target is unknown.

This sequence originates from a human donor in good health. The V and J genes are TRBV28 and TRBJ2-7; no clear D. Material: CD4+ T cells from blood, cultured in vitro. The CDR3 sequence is CASSLYQVPEQYF. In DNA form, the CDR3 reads TGTGCCAGCAGTTTATATCAGGTACCCGAGCAGTACTTC.